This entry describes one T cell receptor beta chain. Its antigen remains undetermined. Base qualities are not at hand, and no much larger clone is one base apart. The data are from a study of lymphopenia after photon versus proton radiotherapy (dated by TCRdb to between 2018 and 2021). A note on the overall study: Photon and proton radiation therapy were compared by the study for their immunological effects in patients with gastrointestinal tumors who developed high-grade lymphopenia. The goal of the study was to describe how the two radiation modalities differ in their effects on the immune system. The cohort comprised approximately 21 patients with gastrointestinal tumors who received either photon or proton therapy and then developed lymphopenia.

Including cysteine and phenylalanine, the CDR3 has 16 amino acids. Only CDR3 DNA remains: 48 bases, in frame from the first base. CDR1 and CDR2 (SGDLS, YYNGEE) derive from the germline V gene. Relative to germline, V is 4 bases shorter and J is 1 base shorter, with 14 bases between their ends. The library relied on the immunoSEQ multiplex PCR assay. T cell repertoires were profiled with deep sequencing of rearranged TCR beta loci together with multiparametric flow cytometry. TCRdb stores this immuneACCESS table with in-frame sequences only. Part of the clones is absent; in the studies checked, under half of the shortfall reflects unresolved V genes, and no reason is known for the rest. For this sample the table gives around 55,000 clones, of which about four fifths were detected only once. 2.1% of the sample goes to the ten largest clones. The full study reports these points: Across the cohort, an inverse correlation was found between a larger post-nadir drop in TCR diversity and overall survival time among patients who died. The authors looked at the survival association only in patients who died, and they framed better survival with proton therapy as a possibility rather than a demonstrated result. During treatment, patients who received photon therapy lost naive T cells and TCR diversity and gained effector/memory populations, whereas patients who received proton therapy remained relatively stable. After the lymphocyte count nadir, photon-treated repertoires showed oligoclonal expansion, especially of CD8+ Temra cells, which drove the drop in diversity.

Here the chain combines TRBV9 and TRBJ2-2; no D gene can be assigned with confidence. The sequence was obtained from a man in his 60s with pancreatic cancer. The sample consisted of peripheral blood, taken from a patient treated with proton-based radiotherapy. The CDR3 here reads CASSPALSRNTGELFF. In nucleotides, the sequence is TGTGCCAGCAGCCCAGCCCTAAGCAGGAACACCGGGGAGCTGTTTTTT.